This TCR beta chain appears in the sequencing data of a study of blood T cell repertoires in COVID-19. The overall study: The United States, Italy and Spain were the sources of the acute and convalescent COVID-19 samples.

In the source study's methods: Counts of nucleated cells, estimated from reference gene primer amplification, were obtained. Sequencing used immunoSEQ multiplex PCR; TCRdb keeps in-frame clones, though not all of them. That table supplies the V and J calls and clone size; D and trimming were determined from the DNA. Here the sample spans about 310,000 clones, about nine tenths being singletons. The receptor comes from a woman aged 30 to 39 who had recovered from COVID-19. The sequencing sample was made of PBMCs or T cells enriched from blood (not recorded which).

CDR3 sequence (DNA): TGCGCCAGCAGCACCCGCTATGTCGGTAGTGAGGGCACAGATACGCAGTATTTT. Translated: CASSTRYVGSEGTDTQYF. The chain joins TRBV5-1 to TRBJ2-3, with D hard to call. This CDR3 contains 18 residues. Germline CDR1 and CDR2: SGHRS and YFSETQ. Trimming removed 4 bases at V and 1 base at J, with 22 bases between.